These 30 T cell receptor beta chains came from one sample sequenced in a study of graft-versus-host responses after intestinal transplantation. TCRdb keeps only in-frame clones here, not all; method: immunoSEQ multiplex PCR. Here the sample spans some 92,000 clones, 92% being singletons. Their specific antigens are unknown. Sequenced here: unstimulated CD4+ T cells sorted from spleen or lymph node cells, sampled before intestinal transplant. The receptors originated from a human donor who received an intestinal transplant.

This clone was recorded a few times. The chain uses TRBV6-5 and TRBJ2-7, with no clear D. This CDR3 comprises 15 residues. Germline V lookup: CDR1 MNHEY, CDR2 SVGAGI. The V end lost 0 bases, the J end lost 1 base, and 10 bases lay between the germline ends. CDR3 bases: TGTGCCAGCAGTTACTCCTCGACAAGTTCCTACGAGCAGTACTTC. Its protein is CASSYSSTSSYEQYF.

The chain is built from TRBV5-1 and TRBJ2-6; D uncertain. The V gene's germline CDR1 is SGHRS and CDR2 YFSETQ. Trimming took off 5 bases at V and 0 bases at J, with 3 bases between the two ends. The CDR3 contains 13 residues. For the CDR3, the DNA is TGCGCCAGCAGGGACTCTGGGGCCAACGTCCTGACTTTC. This codes for CASRDSGANVLTF.

The chain carries TRBV30 and TRBJ1-3; D gene uncertain. Germline V lookup: CDR1 GTSNPN, CDR2 SVGIG (reference sequence). The V end was cut by 2 bases, the J end by 1 base, with 6 bases between. The CDR3 totals 13 residues. The CDR3 spells CAWSPWSGNTIYF. CDR3 DNA sequence: TGTGCCTGGAGTCCTTGGTCTGGAAACACCATATATTTT. Looking up the rest from reference TRBV30 and TRBJ1-3 gives the full variable domain: SQTIHQWPATLVQPVGSPLSLECTVEGTSNPNLYWYRQAAGRGLQLLFYSVGIGQISSEVPQNLSASRPQDRQFILSSKKLLLSDSGFYLCAWSPWSGNTIYFGEGSWLTVV.

This rearrangement joins TRBV30 to TRBJ2-5, with no clear D. Looked up from germline, CDR1 is GTSNPN and CDR2 is SVGIG (reference sequence). V was cut by 2 bases and J by 2 bases, with 15 bases left in between. The CDR3 runs to 15 residues. CDR3 protein: CAWSTPSMPQETQYF. CDR3 DNA sequence: TGTGCCTGGAGTACCCCTTCCATGCCGCAAGAGACCCAGTACTTC. The full variable domain, rest sourced from reference TRBV30 and TRBJ2-5, is SQTIHQWPATLVQPVGSPLSLECTVEGTSNPNLYWYRQAAGRGLQLLFYSVGIGQISSEVPQNLSASRPQDRQFILSSKKLLLSDSGFYLCAWSTPSMPQETQYFGPGTRLLVL.

CDR3 nucleotide sequence: TGTGCCTGGAGTAAGATGTACCAAGAGACCCAGTACTTC. It specifies CAWSKMYQETQYF. The chain is built from TRBV30 and TRBJ2-5; D is uncertain. Between the trimmed V and J ends, which lost 2 bases and 0 bases, there was a span of 7 bases. The CDR3 loop spans 13 amino acids. Germline CDR1 is GTSNPN and CDR2 is SVGIG (reference sequence). Using reference TRBV30 and TRBJ2-5 for the parts outside the CDR3, the full variable domain is SQTIHQWPATLVQPVGSPLSLECTVEGTSNPNLYWYRQAAGRGLQLLFYSVGIGQISSEVPQNLSASRPQDRQFILSSKKLLLSDSGFYLCAWSKMYQETQYFGPGTRLLVL.

The V call is TRBV6-5, the J call TRBJ1-4, with 11 bases lining up with TRBD1. The germline V gene has CDR1 MNHEY and CDR2 SVGAGI. The J segment lost 8 bases and the V segment lost 0 bases, leaving 5 bases of the junction unmatched. The CDR3 spans 16 residues. The CDR3 region is CASSYSRTGGYEKLFF. CDR3 DNA: TGTGCCAGCAGTTACTCGCGGACAGGGGGCTACGAAAAACTGTTTTTT.

V is TRBV29-1 and J is TRBJ1-6; 7 bases match TRBD1. There are 13 residues in the CDR3. With V trimmed by 4 bases and J by 5 bases, 2 bases remained unmatched. The germline gives CDR1 SQVTM, CDR2 ANQGSEA. The CDR3 reads CSVGDSHNSPLHF. In DNA form, the CDR3 reads TGCAGCGTTGGGGACAGCCATAATTCACCCCTCCACTTT.

The genes are TRBV5-1 and TRBJ2-5; TRBD2 aligns across 7 bases. The J segment lost 5 bases and the V segment lost 1 base, leaving 5 bases of the junction unmatched. CDR3 length: 14 amino acids. Germline lookup yields CDR1 SGHRS and CDR2 YFSETQ. Here the CDR3 reads CASSLPTGGETQYF. Here the CDR3 DNA reads TGCGCCAGCAGCTTGCCGACCGGGGGGGAGACCCAGTACTTC. The whole variable domain, remainder taken from reference TRBV5-1 and TRBJ2-5, is KAGVTQTPRYLIKTRGQQVTLSCSPISGHRSVSWYQQTPGQGLQFLFEYFSETQRNKGNFPGRFSGRQFSNSRSEMNVSTLELGDSALYLCASSLPTGGETQYFGPGTRLLVL.

This clone was counted a few times. This rearrangement joins TRBV6-5 to TRBJ1-3; the D is unclear. Deletions cut 0 bases from V and 5 bases from J, with 11 bases between. CDR1 and CDR2 (germline): MNHEY, SVGAGI. This CDR3 contains 15 residues. The CDR3 loop is CASSYSKGRRNTIYF. The CDR3 bases are TGTGCCAGCAGTTACTCGAAGGGCAGGCGAAACACCATATATTTT.

The V and J genes are TRBV5-4 and TRBJ2-7; D unclear. V was shortened by 4 bases and J by 1 base, with 12 bases between the two germline ends. The CDR3 has 14 amino acids. Germline loops: CDR1 SGHNT, CDR2 YYREEE (reference sequence). The CDR3, as DNA: TGTGCCAGCAGCACGGAATTGGGGTCCTACGAGCAGTACTTC. This codes for CASSTELGSYEQYF. The full variable domain, its missing parts supplied by reference TRBV5-4 and TRBJ2-7, is ETGVTQSPTHLIKTRGQQVTLRCSSQSGHNTVSWYQQALGQGPQFIFQYYREEENGRGNFPPRFSGLQFPNYSSELNVNALELDDSALYLCASSTELGSYEQYFGPGTRLTVT.

The chain combines TRBV29-1 with TRBJ1-5; D is unresolved. The germline V gene has CDR1 SQVTM and CDR2 ANQGSEA. V lost 4 bases and J lost 3, with 7 bases in between. There are 12 residues in the CDR3. CDR3 loop: CSVGFSNQPQHF. In DNA form, the CDR3 reads TGCAGCGTTGGTTTTTCCAATCAGCCCCAGCATTTT.

This clone was recorded once. This rearrangement joins TRBV5-1 to TRBJ2-1, with TRBD1 as a possible D gene (5 bases). CDR1 and CDR2 from the germline V gene are SGHRS and YFSETQ. Trimming took off 3 bases at V and 5 bases at J, with 12 bases between the two ends. The CDR3 is 14 residues long. The CDR3, as DNA: TGCGCCAGCAGCTGGGGTAGGGGAAACAATGAGCAGTTCTTC. It encodes CASSWGRGNNEQFF.

The V call is TRBV15, the J call TRBJ2-7; maybe TRBD2 (5 bases). The CDR3 contains 14 residues. The germline gives CDR1 LNHNV, CDR2 YYDKDF (reference sequence). The germline V and J ends were trimmed by 3 bases and 1 base, with 10 bases remaining between them. The CDR3 DNA reads TGTGCCACCAGCAGGGGAGACATATCCTACGAGCAGTACTTC. This gives the protein CATSRGDISYEQYF.

The V and J genes are TRBV12-5 and TRBJ1-1, with D possibly being TRBD1 (5 bases). The CDR3 is made up of 14 amino acids. Looked up from germline, CDR1 is LGHNT and CDR2 is FRNRAP. V dropped 0 bases and J dropped 5 bases, with 10 bases sitting between them. CDR3 sequence (DNA): TGTGCTAGTGGTTTGGTACCGGAGGGGACTGAAGCTTTCTTT. Amino acids: CASGLVPEGTEAFF.

The chain recombines TRBV6-1 with TRBJ2-6; 7 positions agree with TRBD2. Trimming took 6 bases from V and 0 from J; bases not matched to a gene: 8. Germline V gene sequence: CDR1 MNHNS, CDR2 SASEGT. The CDR3 covers 17 residues. CDR3 sequence reads: CASRETTGGSGANVLTF. The CDR3 DNA reads TGTGCCAGCAGAGAAACCACGGGGGGCTCTGGGGCCAACGTCCTGACTTTC.

The rearrangement links TRBV6-5 to TRBJ2-7, with TRBD1 matching 8 bases. Germline V gene lookup returns CDR1 MNHEY and CDR2 SVGAGI. The length of the CDR3 is 14 residues. The V and J ends lost 2 bases and 0 bases, in that order; junction bases with no gene match: 0. The CDR3 here is CASSYTGGSYEQYF. The DNA of the CDR3 is TGTGCCAGCAGTTACACAGGGGGCTCCTACGAGCAGTACTTC.

This clone has just a few counts. As DNA, the CDR3 is TGTGCCATCAGTCGGACAGGGGGTAAAATATCTGGCTCCTACGAGCAGTACTTC. Translating it yields CAISRTGGKISGSYEQYF. The V and J genes are TRBV10-3 and TRBJ2-7, with 10 positions matching TRBD1. The V gene's germline CDR1 is ENHRY and CDR2 SYGVKD. This CDR3 is 18 amino acids long. V gave up 5 bases and J gave up 0 bases; unmatched junction bases: 13.

The rearrangement uses TRBV11-2 and TRBJ2-7; D is possibly TRBD2 (5 bases). Per the germline V gene, CDR1 is SGHAT and CDR2 is FQNNGV. V was clipped by 5 bases and J by 1 base, with 15 bases between them. This CDR3 is 15 amino acids long. CDR3 nucleotide sequence: TGTGCCAGCAGCCTACGGCCTAGCATGTCCTACGAGCAGTACTTC. Its protein product is CASSLRPSMSYEQYF.

The chain uses TRBV7-9 and TRBJ1-4; a possible D gene is TRBD1 (5 bases). Germline CDR1 reads SEHNR; CDR2 reads FQNEAQ (reference sequence). Trimming left V 1 base short and J 4 bases short, with 10 bases between. There are 15 residues in the CDR3. The CDR3 DNA reads as TGTGCCAGCAGCTTAGGAACAGGAGATAATGAAAAACTGTTTTTT. Translation: CASSLGTGDNEKLFF.

The chain couples TRBV4-1 to TRBJ1-6, with D maybe TRBD1 (5 bases). CDR3 length: 16 amino acids. Germline V gene sequence: CDR1 MGHRA, CDR2 YSYEKL. V shed 0 bases and J shed 6 bases, with 12 bases lying between them. The CDR3 region is CASSQDKGTSNSPLHF. The CDR3 coding sequence is TGCGCCAGCAGCCAAGATAAAGGGACCTCTAATTCACCCCTCCACTTT.

The chain carries TRBV19 and TRBJ2-5; 8 bases fit TRBD1. The germline CDR1 and CDR2 sequences are LNHDA and SQIVND (reference sequence). The CDR3 contains 15 residues. The ends lost 5 bases at V and 5 bases at J; junction bases unmatched: 10. CDR3 coding DNA: TGTGCCAGTAGTGCGCGGACAGGGTGGCGGGAGACCCAGTACTTC. It is translated as CASSARTGWRETQYF.

This clone has more than one count but fewer than ten. The chain carries TRBV27 and TRBJ1-6; the D gene is possibly TRBD1 (5 bases). V gave up 2 bases and J gave up 5 bases, with 13 bases separating them. Germline CDR1 is MNHEY and CDR2 is SMNVEV (reference sequence). The CDR3 loop spans 16 amino acids. CDR3 DNA: TGTGCCAGCAGTTTAGCGCTAGGGGTGGATAATTCACCCCTCCACTTT. Its protein is CASSLALGVDNSPLHF.

This chain connects TRBV30 to TRBJ1-2, with a weak D call TRBD1 (6 bases). Germline CDR1 GTSNPN, CDR2 SVGIG (reference sequence). The CDR3 has 13 amino acids. V was cut by 4 bases and J by 4 bases, with 13 bases left in between. In DNA, the CDR3 is TGTGCCTGGAAGGTTCAGGGGAGCTATGGCTACACCTTC. Translation gives CAWKVQGSYGYTF.

The chain combines TRBV5-1 with TRBJ2-1; TRBD2 agrees at 7 bases. CDR3 length equals 16 residues. The germline CDR1 and CDR2 sequences are SGHRS and YFSETQ. V was pared by 4 bases and J by 0 bases, with 7 bases of the junction left unmatched. Here the CDR3 reads CASSPRLATSYNEQFF. The CDR3 DNA reads as TGCGCCAGCAGCCCCCGACTAGCAACCTCCTACAATGAGCAGTTCTTC.

The chain links TRBV5-1 to TRBJ2-7, with D perhaps TRBD2 (6 bases). The V end was cut by 1 base, the J end by 7 bases, with 21 bases between. Germline V CDR1 and CDR2: SGHRS, YFSETQ. The CDR3 contains 16 residues. The CDR3 DNA reads as TGCGCCAGCAGCTTGTGGGGACTCAGGGAGCCGGGGGAGCAGTACTTC. Its protein product is CASSLWGLREPGEQYF.

The V and J genes are TRBV19 and TRBJ2-1, with 13 bases fitting TRBD2. Germline-derived CDR1 and CDR2 are LNHDA and SQIVND (reference sequence). This CDR3 has 15 amino acids. V lost 5 bases and J lost 7; bases outside the gene matches: 5. As DNA, the CDR3 is TGTGCCAGTAGTCCCCCGGGACTAGCGGGGAATGAGCAGTTCTTC. The encoded protein is CASSPPGLAGNEQFF.

The genes are TRBV6-1 and TRBJ1-2; 9 positions match TRBD1. V lost 7 bases and J lost 0; bases outside the gene matches: 3. The CDR3 consists of 14 residues. The V gene's germline CDR1 is MNHNS and CDR2 SASEGT. The CDR3 sequence: CASNTGGSNYGYTF. DNA of the CDR3: TGTGCCAGCAATACAGGGGGCTCTAACTATGGCTACACCTTC.

This clone appeared a single time. J is TRBJ2-7 and V is TRBV30, with 8 bases that match TRBD1. CDR3 size: 15 residues. Trimming removed 1 base from V and 4 bases from J; junction bases left unmatched: 9. Germline V gene sequence: CDR1 GTSNPN, CDR2 SVGIG (reference sequence). CDR3 DNA sequence: TGTGCCTGGAGTGGGGTCTCAGGGGGCAAATACGAGCAGTACTTC. This encodes CAWSGVSGGKYEQYF.

The V gene is TRBV5-1, the J gene TRBJ2-1, with D possibly TRBD1 on 6 matching bases. The CDR3 contains 16 residues. Germline lookup yields CDR1 SGHRS and CDR2 YFSETQ. The ends were cut back, 4 bases at V and 2 bases at J, with 16 bases in the middle. The CDR3 DNA reads as TGCGCCAGCAGCACAGGGACCGGCAGTACCTACAATGAGCAGTTCTTC. Translation gives CASSTGTGSTYNEQFF.

The rearrangement uses TRBV7-2 and TRBJ1-2; D unclear. Germline CDR1 is SGHTA and CDR2 is FQGNSA. Trimming removed 3 bases from V and 2 bases from J, with 7 bases in between. The length of the CDR3 is 13 residues. CDR3 DNA: TGTGCCAGCAGCTTTTGGGAGAACTATGGCTACACCTTC. Its protein is CASSFWENYGYTF.